Presented here are 17 T cell receptor beta chains from one specimen sequenced in a study of blood T cell repertoires in COVID-19. Assay: immunoSEQ multiplex PCR; the TCRdb copy retains only in-frame clones and omits some. The repertoire has approximately 250,000 clones, about 91% of them found once; the top ten carry about 1.2%. The specimen sequenced was PBMCs or T cells enriched from blood (not recorded which). The source of these receptors is a woman aged 40 to 55 with acute COVID-19.

The V and J genes are TRBV19 and TRBJ2-1, with a possible D match to TRBD2 (7 bases). The CDR3 has 15 amino acids. Germline V gene sequence: CDR1 LNHDA, CDR2 SQIVND (reference sequence). The germline V and J ends were trimmed by 3 bases and 7 bases, with 16 bases remaining between them. The CDR3 DNA reads as TGTGCCAGTAGTATGAGGGGGAGGGGAGGGAATGAGCAGTTCTTC. Its protein product is CASSMRGRGGNEQFF.

This clone was detected a few times. This chain links TRBV9 with TRBJ2-1; 13 nucleotides align to TRBD2. From germline, CDR1 is SGDLS and CDR2 YYNGEE. Trimming at V came to 4 bases and at J to 4 bases, leaving 5 bases not matched to a gene. The CDR3 extends over 16 amino acids. CDR3 loop: CASSPGLAGAYNEQFF. CDR3 coding DNA: TGTGCCAGCAGCCCCGGACTAGCGGGAGCTTACAATGAGCAGTTCTTC.

This rearrangement joins TRBV4-1 to TRBJ2-1, with 10 bases identical to TRBD1. The CDR3 length is 18 residues. Germline V lookup: CDR1 MGHRA, CDR2 YSYEKL. Unmatched junction bases numbered 10, after V lost 4 bases and J lost 1 base. CDR3 nucleotide sequence: TGCGCCAGCAGCCTCCGACAGGGGGCCACCTATTCCTACAATGAGCAGTTCTTC. It encodes CASSLRQGATYSYNEQFF.

CDR3 nucleotides: TGTGCCTGGAGTGAGGGGCTCTACGAGCAGTACTTC. Residues: CAWSEGLYEQYF. The chain recombines TRBV30 with TRBJ2-7; possible D gene TRBD1, 5 bases. This CDR3 contains 12 residues. Germline-derived CDR1 and CDR2 are GTSNPN and SVGIG (reference sequence). Trimming removed 1 base from V and 3 bases from J, with 7 bases in between. The complete variable domain, with remaining parts taken from reference TRBV30 and TRBJ2-7, reads SQTIHQWPATLVQPVGSPLSLECTVEGTSNPNLYWYRQAAGRGLQLLFYSVGIGQISSEVPQNLSASRPQDRQFILSSKKLLLSDSGFYLCAWSEGLYEQYFGPGTRLTVT.

The rearrangement joins TRBV9 to TRBJ1-6, with 11 bases aligning to TRBD1. In germline, CDR1 is SGDLS, CDR2 YYNGEE. The CDR3 runs to 17 residues. Losses at the gene ends were 0 bases for V and 2 bases for J; bases not matched to a gene: 1. Here the CDR3 DNA reads TGTGCCAGCAGCGTAGGGGGACAGGGGGCCTATAATTCACCCCTCCACTTT. Its translation is CASSVGGQGAYNSPLHF.

The chain recombines TRBV27 with TRBJ2-1; TRBD2 agrees at 7 bases. The CDR3 runs to 13 residues. The junction had 13 bases not matched to a gene; V was cut back by 11 bases and J by 9 bases. Looked up from germline, CDR1 is MNHEY and CDR2 is SMNVEV (reference sequence). The CDR3 nucleotides are TGTGCCGGGGGGGTGTCCGCTTTGGGTGAGCAGTTCTTC. Translated, it gives CAGGVSALGEQFF.

The chain combines TRBV25-1 with TRBJ2-1, with no clear D. Between the trimmed V and J ends, which lost 1 base and 5 bases, there was a span of 9 bases. The CDR3 spans 14 residues. The germline CDR1 and CDR2 sequences are MGHDK and SYGVNS. The CDR3 DNA is TGTGCCAGCAGTGAATCAGGCCAAAACAATGAGCAGTTCTTC. Translation gives CASSESGQNNEQFF.

The CDR3 loop reads CASSVATGAGASQETQYF. The CDR3 DNA reads as TGTGCCAGCAGCGTAGCTACCGGGGCAGGGGCTTCCCAAGAGACCCAGTACTTC. The chain links TRBV9 to TRBJ2-5; D might be TRBD1 (6 bases). V shed 0 bases and J shed 1 base, with 19 bases lying between them. The V gene's germline CDR1 is SGDLS and CDR2 YYNGEE. The CDR3 length is 18 residues. Together with reference TRBV9 and TRBJ2-5, the CDR3 gives the full variable domain: DSGVTQTPKHLITATGQRVTLRCSPRSGDLSVYWYQQSLDQGLQFLIQYYNGEERAKGNILERFSAQQFPDLHSELNLSSLELGDSALYFCASSVATGAGASQETQYFGPGTRLLVL.

This chain joins TRBV19 and TRBJ2-3; 7 nucleotides line up with TRBD1. The CDR3 totals 15 residues. Germline CDR1 is LNHDA and CDR2 is SQIVND (reference sequence). J lost 6 bases, V lost 3 bases, and 9 bases had no gene match. For the CDR3, the DNA is TGTGCCAGTAGTATTGGTGGGTCAGGGGGTGATACGCAGTATTTT. Its protein product is CASSIGGSGGDTQYF.

CDR3 nucleotide sequence: TGTGCCAGTAGTCCCCCAGGGTACAATCAGCCCCAGCATTTT. Amino acids: CASSPPGYNQPQHF. The rearrangement links TRBV19 to TRBJ1-5; perhaps TRBD1 as D (5 bases). The CDR3 is 14 residues long. V shed 5 bases and J shed 3 bases, with 11 bases lying between them. Germline V gene lookup returns CDR1 LNHDA and CDR2 SQIVND (reference sequence).

This clone was seen only a few times. The chain employs TRBV9 and TRBJ2-2, with 10 bases fitting TRBD2. Germline lookup yields CDR1 SGDLS and CDR2 YYNGEE. J gave up 4 bases and V 0 bases, and 3 bases lay outside the gene matches. CDR3 size: 16 residues. The CDR3 DNA reads TGTGCCAGCAGCGTAGCTAGCGGGAGTGGCACCGGGGAGCTGTTTTTT. It yields the protein CASSVASGSGTGELFF. The entire variable domain, with the rest obtained from reference TRBV9 and TRBJ2-2, is as follows: DSGVTQTPKHLITATGQRVTLRCSPRSGDLSVYWYQQSLDQGLQFLIQYYNGEERAKGNILERFSAQQFPDLHSELNLSSLELGDSALYFCASSVASGSGTGELFFGEGSRLTVL.

The rearrangement joins TRBV7-9 to TRBJ1-1; no firm D call. Per germline, CDR1 SEHNR and CDR2 FQNEAQ (reference sequence). CDR3 length: 15 residues. The germline V and J ends were trimmed by 2 bases and 5 bases, with 15 bases remaining between them. The CDR3 bases are TGTGCCAGCAGCTTATGGAAGGGAGTAGATACTGAAGCTTTCTTT. Encoded protein: CASSLWKGVDTEAFF.

The chain carries TRBV7-3 and TRBJ2-1; TRBD1 matches 7 bases. V gave up 5 bases and J gave up 6 bases; unmatched junction bases: 10. The germline CDR1 and CDR2 sequences are SGHTA and FQGTGA. The CDR3 covers 15 residues. CDR3 residues: CASSLGTATGNEQFF. For the CDR3, the DNA is TGTGCCAGCAGCCTAGGGACAGCGACGGGCAATGAGCAGTTCTTC.

The J gene is TRBJ2-2, the V gene TRBV10-3; TRBD1 matches 7 bases. V shed 7 bases, J shed 0 bases, and the junction held 2 bases outside the gene matches. The CDR3 is 14 residues long. Germline V lookup: CDR1 ENHRY, CDR2 SYGVKD. Here the CDR3 reads CAITGTANTGELFF. The CDR3 coding sequence is TGTGCCATCACCGGGACAGCGAACACCGGGGAGCTGTTTTTT.

The chain links TRBV4-1 to TRBJ2-1, with D perhaps matching TRBD2 (5 bases). The CDR3 spans 15 residues. Looked up from germline, CDR1 is MGHRA and CDR2 is YSYEKL. Trimming shortened V by 1 base and J by 0 bases, and 7 bases separated the two germline ends. CDR3 bases: TGCGCCAGCAGCCAAGTGGCGGGCTCCTACAATGAGCAGTTCTTC. It specifies CASSQVAGSYNEQFF.

This clone was recorded only once. The rearrangement uses TRBV27 and TRBJ2-2, with 8 bases that match TRBD2. CDR1 and CDR2 from the germline V gene are MNHEY and SMNVEV (reference sequence). This CDR3 has 14 residues. V was clipped by 6 bases and J by 3 bases; unmatched bases: 3. The CDR3 reads CASSVAGHTGELFF. The CDR3, as DNA: TGTGCCAGCAGCGTAGCGGGGCACACCGGGGAGCTGTTTTTT.

This clone turned up a few times. The rearrangement uses TRBV29-1 and TRBJ1-1; a weak D match, TRBD1 (5 bases). Trimming removed 8 bases at V and 0 bases at J, with 16 bases between. The CDR3 length is 14 residues. CDR1 is SQVTM and CDR2 is ANQGSEA in the germline V gene. In nucleotides, the CDR3 is TGCAGCAGTTCGGGGGTCTCCATGAACACTGAAGCTTTCTTT. Translating gives CSSSGVSMNTEAFF. Variable domain in full (rest from reference TRBV29-1 and TRBJ1-1): SAVISQKPSRDICQRGTSLTIQCQVDSQVTMMFWYRQQPGQSLTLIATANQGSEATYESGFVIDKFPISRPNLTFSTLTVSNMSPEDSSIYLCSSSGVSMNTEAFFGQGTRLTVV.